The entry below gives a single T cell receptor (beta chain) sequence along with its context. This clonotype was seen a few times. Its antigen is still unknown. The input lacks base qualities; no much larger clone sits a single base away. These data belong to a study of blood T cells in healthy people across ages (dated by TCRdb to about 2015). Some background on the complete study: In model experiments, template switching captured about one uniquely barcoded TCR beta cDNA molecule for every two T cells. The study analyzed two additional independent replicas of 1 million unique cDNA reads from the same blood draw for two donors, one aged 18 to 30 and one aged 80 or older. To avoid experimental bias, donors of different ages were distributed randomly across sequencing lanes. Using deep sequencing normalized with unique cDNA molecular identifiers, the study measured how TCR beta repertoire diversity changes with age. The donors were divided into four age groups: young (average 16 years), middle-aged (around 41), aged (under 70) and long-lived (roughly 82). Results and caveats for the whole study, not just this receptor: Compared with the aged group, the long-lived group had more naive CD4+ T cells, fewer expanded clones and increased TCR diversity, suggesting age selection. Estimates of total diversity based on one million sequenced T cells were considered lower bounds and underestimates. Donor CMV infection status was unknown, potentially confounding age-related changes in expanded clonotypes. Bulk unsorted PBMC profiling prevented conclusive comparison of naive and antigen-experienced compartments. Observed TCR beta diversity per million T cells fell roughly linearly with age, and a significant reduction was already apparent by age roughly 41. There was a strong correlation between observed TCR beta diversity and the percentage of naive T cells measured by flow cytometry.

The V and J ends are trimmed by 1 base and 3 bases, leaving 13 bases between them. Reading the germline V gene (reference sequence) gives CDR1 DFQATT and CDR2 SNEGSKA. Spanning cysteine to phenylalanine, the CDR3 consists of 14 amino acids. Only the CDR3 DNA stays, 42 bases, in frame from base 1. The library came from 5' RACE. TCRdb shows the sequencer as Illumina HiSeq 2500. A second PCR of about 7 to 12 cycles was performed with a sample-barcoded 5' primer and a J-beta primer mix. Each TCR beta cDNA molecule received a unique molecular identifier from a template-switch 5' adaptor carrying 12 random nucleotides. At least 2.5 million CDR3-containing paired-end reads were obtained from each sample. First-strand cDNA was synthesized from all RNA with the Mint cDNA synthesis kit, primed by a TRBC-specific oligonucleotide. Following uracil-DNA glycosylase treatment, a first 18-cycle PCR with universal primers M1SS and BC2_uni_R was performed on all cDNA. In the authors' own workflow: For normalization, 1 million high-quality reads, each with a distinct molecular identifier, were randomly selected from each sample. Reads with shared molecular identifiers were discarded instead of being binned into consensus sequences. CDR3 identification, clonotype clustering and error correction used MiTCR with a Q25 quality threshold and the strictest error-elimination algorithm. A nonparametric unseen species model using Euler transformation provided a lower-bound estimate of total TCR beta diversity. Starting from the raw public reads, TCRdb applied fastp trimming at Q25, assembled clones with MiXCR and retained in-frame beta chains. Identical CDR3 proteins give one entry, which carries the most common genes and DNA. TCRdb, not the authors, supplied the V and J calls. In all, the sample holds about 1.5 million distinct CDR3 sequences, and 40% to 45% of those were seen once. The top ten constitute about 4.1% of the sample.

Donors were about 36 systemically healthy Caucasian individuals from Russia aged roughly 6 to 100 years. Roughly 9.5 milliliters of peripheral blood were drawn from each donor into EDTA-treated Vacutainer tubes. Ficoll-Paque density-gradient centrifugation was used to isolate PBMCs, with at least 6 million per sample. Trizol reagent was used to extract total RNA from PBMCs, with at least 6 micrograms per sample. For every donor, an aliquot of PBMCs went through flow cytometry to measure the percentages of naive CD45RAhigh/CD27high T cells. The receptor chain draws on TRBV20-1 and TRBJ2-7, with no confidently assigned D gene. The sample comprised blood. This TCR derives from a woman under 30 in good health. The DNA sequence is TGCAGTGCTAGAGTTGTCGGCAGTTACTACGAGCAGTACTTC. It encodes CSARVVGSYYEQYF.